The 9 T cell receptor beta chains in this list originate from one sample, sequenced in a study of blood T cell repertoires in COVID-19 (dated by TCRdb to the early 2020s). Libraries were prepared through the immunoSEQ multiplex PCR assay. The table comes from immuneACCESS by way of TCRdb, which keeps in-frame sequences with V and J called. Part of the clones is missing from these tables; in studies checked, under half for an unresolved V gene and the rest for unknown reasons. A total of a few hundred thousand clones appear in this sample, approximately 83% of them only once. The ten top clones hold approximately 10% of the sample. Material: peripheral blood. The receptors shown here come from a woman between 65 and 79 years old with acute or convalescent COVID-19.

This clone has a count of ten or more. The chain links TRBV19 to TRBJ1-2; 7 bases fit TRBD1. Trimming at V came to 10 bases and at J to 7 bases, leaving 9 bases not matched to a gene. CDR1 and CDR2 (germline): LNHDA, SQIVND (reference sequence). The CDR3 has 12 amino acids. CDR3 nucleotides: TGTGCCACCGCGGACAGGACCCCTGGCTACACCTTC. The encoded protein is CATADRTPGYTF.

The chain recombines TRBV7-2 with TRBJ1-1; tentatively, D is TRBD1 (6 bases). Trimming took off 2 bases at V and 4 bases at J, with 8 bases between the two ends. This CDR3 has 13 residues. Germline CDR1 SGHTA, CDR2 FQGNSA. CDR3: CASSLSQGTEAFF. CDR3 in DNA: TGTGCCAGCAGCTTATCACAGGGCACTGAAGCTTTCTTT.

The sample holds a few counts of this clone. J is TRBJ1-4 and V is TRBV5-1, with unresolved D. Germline V CDR1 and CDR2: SGHRS, YFSETQ. This CDR3 has 13 residues. Trimming pared 0 bases from V and 8 bases from J, leaving 8 bases between. The CDR3 loop is CASSLGGSEKLFF. Here the CDR3 DNA reads TGCGCCAGCAGCTTGGGAGGTTCGGAAAAACTGTTTTTT.

The genes are TRBV5-1 and TRBJ2-5; 7 bases match TRBD1. The V and J ends lost 4 bases and 1 base, in that order; junction bases with no gene match: 7. The CDR3 runs 15 residues. The V gene's germline CDR1 is SGHRS and CDR2 YFSETQ. CDR3 nucleotides: TGCGCCAGCAGCGCTTTTCAGGGGGTCCAAGAGACCCAGTACTTC. Its protein is CASSAFQGVQETQYF.

This clone was seen only a few times. The chain couples TRBV5-6 to TRBJ2-1, with D unresolved. The germline V gene encodes CDR1 SGHDT and CDR2 YYEEEE. CDR3 size: 14 residues. V was trimmed by 0 bases and J by 4 bases, leaving 8 bases between them. CDR3: CASSLGWAYNEQFF. CDR3 coding DNA: TGTGCCAGCAGCTTGGGGTGGGCATACAATGAGCAGTTCTTC.

The genes are TRBV6-6 and TRBJ2-1; 8 positions match TRBD2. CDR3 size: 16 residues. The germline gives CDR1 MNHNY, CDR2 SVGAGI (reference sequence). After removal of 5 bases from V and 8 bases from J, the junction contained 14 bases not matched to a gene. This CDR3 reads CASSRQRQSGGDEQFF. The CDR3 region has the DNA TGTGCCAGCAGTCGACAAAGACAGAGCGGGGGCGATGAGCAGTTCTTC.

The chain employs TRBV3-1 (or the pseudogene TRBV3-2) and TRBJ2-3, with 13 nucleotides matching TRBD2. Germline V gives CDR1 LGHDT, CDR2 YNNKEL (reference sequence). This CDR3 is built from 15 residues. The trim removed 4 bases at V and 5 bases at J, leaving 3 bases unmatched. The CDR3 spells CASSRRLAGGDTQYF. The CDR3 DNA reads as TGTGCCAGCAGCCGCAGACTAGCGGGGGGAGATACGCAGTATTTT.

The chain is built from TRBV7-9 and TRBJ1-1; 8 nucleotides line up with TRBD1. The germline V gene encodes CDR1 SEHNR and CDR2 FQNEAQ (reference sequence). The CDR3 length is 12 residues. J lost 8 bases, V lost 4 bases, and 3 bases had no gene match. CDR3 nucleotide sequence: TGTGCCAGCAGCTGGACAGGGCTCGAAGCTTTCTTT. Protein sequence: CASSWTGLEAFF.

The J gene is TRBJ2-1, the V gene TRBV3-1 (or the pseudogene TRBV3-2); maybe TRBD2 (5 bases). The CDR3 sequence is 13 residues long. Germline CDR1 reads LGHDT; CDR2 reads YNNKEL (reference sequence). V dropped 2 bases and J dropped 6 bases, with 8 bases sitting between them. CDR3 region: CASSQRGSNEQFF. CDR3 nucleotide sequence: TGTGCCAGCAGCCAACGGGGAAGCAATGAGCAGTTCTTC.